Below, 9 T cell receptor beta chains from the same sample are listed, as sequenced in a study of CD8+ T cells in alopecia areata. Once RNA had been extracted, it was reverse transcribed into cDNA to act as the sequencing template. Produced via immunoSEQ multiplex PCR; TCRdb's table is partial and in-frame only. The data contain 150,000 to 200,000 clones, 40% to 65% of them singletons. This sample's treatment: oral pan-JAK inhibitor, 5-10 mg twice daily. The sequences come from CD8+ T cells sorted from blood, collected at roughly week 53, from a patient treated with tofacitinib. These receptors were taken from a human donor with alopecia areata.

The rearrangement joins TRBV7-2 to TRBJ2-3; 8 bases are a match to TRBD1. V was pared by 3 bases and J by 4 bases, with 0 bases of the junction left unmatched. The CDR3 totals 13 residues. Looked up from germline, CDR1 is SGHTA and CDR2 is FQGNSA. CDR3 in DNA: TGTGCCAGCAGCTTGACAGGGGCAGATACGCAGTATTTT. This gives the protein CASSLTGADTQYF. The full variable domain, its missing parts supplied by reference TRBV7-2 and TRBJ2-3, is GAGVSQSPSNKVTEKGKDVELRCDPISGHTALYWYRQSLGQGLEFLIYFQGNSAPDKSGLPSDRFSAERTGGSVSTLTIQRTQQEDSAVYLCASSLTGADTQYFGPGTRLTVL.

V gene TRBV30 combines with J gene TRBJ2-1; a possible D gene is TRBD2 (6 bases). V was trimmed by 5 bases and J by 7 bases, leaving 15 bases between them. This CDR3 is 13 amino acids long. Germline CDR1 is GTSNPN and CDR2 is SVGIG (reference sequence). The CDR3 region has the DNA TGTGCCTGGGGATTCAATAGCGGTAATGAGCAGTTCTTC. It yields the protein CAWGFNSGNEQFF.

The chain combines TRBV4-1 with TRBJ2-1, with 7 bases aligning to TRBD2. V was pared by 1 base and J by 5 bases, with 2 bases of the junction left unmatched. Germline V gene sequence: CDR1 MGHRA, CDR2 YSYEKL. The CDR3 runs 14 residues. Written as DNA, the CDR3 is TGCGCCAGCAGCCAAGGACTAGCTGACAATGAGCAGTTCTTC. Protein product: CASSQGLADNEQFF.

This clone was seen only a few times. This rearrangement joins TRBV2 to TRBJ2-5, with D hard to call. The germline gives CDR1 SNHLY, CDR2 FYNNEI. V was cut by 5 bases and J by 1 base, with 14 bases left in between. CDR3 size: 15 residues. CDR3 coding DNA: TGTGCCAGCAGTTTGCAGCAGAATCTCCAAGAGACCCAGTACTTC. As protein: CASSLQQNLQETQYF.

A remark on this clone: One junction end does not reproduce the germline sequence, and a read error may be involved. V is TRBV29-1 and J is TRBJ1-2; tentative D call: TRBD1 (5 bases). From germline, CDR1 is SQVTM and CDR2 ANQGSEA. This CDR3 has 13 residues. DNA for the CDR3: TGCAGCGTTGAAATCCCAGGGAAGAGTGGCTGCACCTTC. It is translated as CSVEIPGKSGCTF.

V usage is TRBV13 and J usage is TRBJ1-2; D gene ambiguous. The germline V gene encodes CDR1 PRHDT and CDR2 FYEKMQ (reference sequence). With 0 bases removed from V and 8 bases from J, the gap between germline ends came to 16 bases. CDR3 length: 15 amino acids. The CDR3 loop is CASSLGWGPTTGYTF. CDR3 coding DNA: TGTGCCAGCAGCTTAGGGTGGGGTCCTACAACCGGCTACACCTTC.

This clone turned up a few times. The J gene is TRBJ1-6, the V gene TRBV27; D ambiguous. This CDR3 is 14 amino acids long. Germline V gene lookup returns CDR1 MNHEY and CDR2 SMNVEV (reference sequence). The V end was cut by 6 bases, the J end by 4 bases, with 10 bases between. The CDR3 nucleotides are TGTGCCAGCAGGACGTCACGGTATAATTCACCCCTCCACTTT. Its protein product is CASRTSRYNSPLHF.

This clone was seen a few times. The rearrangement joins TRBV23-1 to TRBJ2-3, with D hard to call. TRBV23-1 is an open reading frame, and its role is uncertain. CDR3 length: 10 amino acids. The V gene lost 7 bases and the J gene lost 6 bases, with 5 bases spanning the gap. This CDR3 is CASNWDTQYF. CDR3 coding DNA: TGCGCCAGCAATTGGGATACGCAGTATTTT.

This chain joins TRBV9 and TRBJ2-7, with 8 bases fitting TRBD1. Germline V gene lookup returns CDR1 SGDLS and CDR2 YYNGEE. The length of the CDR3 is 14 residues. The junction had 6 bases not matched to a gene; V was cut back by 3 bases and J by 4 bases. CDR3 protein: CASSARDRNYEQYF. The CDR3 nucleotides read TGTGCCAGCAGCGCCCGGGACAGGAATTACGAGCAGTACTTC.